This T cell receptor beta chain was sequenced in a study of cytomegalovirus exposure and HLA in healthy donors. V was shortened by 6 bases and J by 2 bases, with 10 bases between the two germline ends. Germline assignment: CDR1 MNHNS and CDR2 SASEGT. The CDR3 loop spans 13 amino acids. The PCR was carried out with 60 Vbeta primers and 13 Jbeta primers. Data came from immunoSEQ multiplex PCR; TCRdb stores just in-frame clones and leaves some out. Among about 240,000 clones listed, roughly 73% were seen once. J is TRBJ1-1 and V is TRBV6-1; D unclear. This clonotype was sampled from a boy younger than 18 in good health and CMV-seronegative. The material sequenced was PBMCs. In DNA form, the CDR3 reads TGTGCCAGCAGAATTCTCCTAAACACTGAAGCTTTCTTT. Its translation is CASRILLNTEAFF.